Listed below are T cell receptor beta chains from one sample, sequenced in a study of blood T cell repertoires in COVID-19. Produced via immunoSEQ multiplex PCR; TCRdb's table is partial and in-frame only. The table records fewer than 45,000 clones, 85% to 90% of them present only once. Sequences were obtained from peripheral blood. These receptors were taken from a human donor in a cohort sampled during active COVID-19. CDR3s include the opening cysteine and the closing phenylalanine or tryptophan. D genes are given only for firm matches. Part of the rows lack a size; the others show once, few, many or a class for expanded clones.

cdr3_nt: TGCGCCAGCAGCCAGGGGACAGGAGCAGCCTACGAGCAGTACTTC; cdr3_aa: CASSQGTGAAYEQYF; d_call: TRBD1; v_call: TRBV4-1; j_call: TRBJ2-7; clone_size: many
cdr3_nt: TGTGCCAGCAGTCGGACCCGGGACAGCGCAACTAATGAAAAACTGTTTTTT; cdr3_aa: CASSRTRDSATNEKLFF; d_call: TRBD1; v_call: TRBV28; j_call: TRBJ1-4; clone_size: NA
cdr3_nt: TGTGCCAGCAGCTTGGACTCCGGGGAGACCCAGTACTTC; cdr3_aa: CASSLDSGETQYF; d_call: NA; v_call: TRBV5-4; j_call: TRBJ2-5; clone_size: once
cdr3_nt: TGTGCCAGCAGCGTAGCTACGAACGGCATTCAGTACTTC; cdr3_aa: CASSVATNGIQYF; d_call: NA; v_call: TRBV9; j_call: TRBJ2-4; clone_size: once
cdr3_nt: TGTGCCAGCAGCATTGTGGCGGGAGAAATTTTGTTTTTT; cdr3_aa: CASSIVAGEILFF; d_call: NA; v_call: TRBV7-9; j_call: TRBJ1-4; clone_size: NA
cdr3_nt: TGTGCCAGCAGTCGCGACAGGGGTAGTAAAAATGAGCAGTTCTTC; cdr3_aa: CASSRDRGSKNEQFF; d_call: TRBD1; v_call: TRBV7-7; j_call: TRBJ2-1; clone_size: NA
cdr3_nt: TGTGCCAGCAGCTTACGGGACACCACCACGAATGAAAAACTGTTTTTT; cdr3_aa: CASSLRDTTTNEKLFF; d_call: NA; v_call: TRBV7-9; j_call: TRBJ1-4; clone_size: NA
cdr3_nt: TGTGCCAGCAGCGTATCGGCCGGGACAGGCACTGAAGCTTTCTTT; cdr3_aa: CASSVSAGTGTEAFF; d_call: TRBD1; v_call: TRBV9; j_call: TRBJ1-1; clone_size: medium-sized
cdr3_nt: TGTGCCAGCAGCTCTAGGGGGAGCCCCTACAATGAGCAGTTCTTC; cdr3_aa: CASSSRGSPYNEQFF; d_call: NA; v_call: TRBV7-8; j_call: TRBJ2-1; clone_size: NA
cdr3_nt: TGTGCCAGTAGTTCTACAGGAGATGGCTACACCTTC; cdr3_aa: CASSSTGDGYTF; d_call: NA; v_call: TRBV19; j_call: TRBJ1-2; clone_size: NA
cdr3_nt: TGTGCCAGCAGCGTCCAAACCGGGACTAGCGGGGTCTCCTACAATGAGCAGTTCTTC; cdr3_aa: CASSVQTGTSGVSYNEQFF; d_call: TRBD2; v_call: TRBV9; j_call: TRBJ2-1; clone_size: NA
cdr3_nt: TGTGCCAGCCGTTCAACAACTAATGAAAAACTGTTTTTT; cdr3_aa: CASRSTTNEKLFF; d_call: NA; v_call: TRBV12-3/TRBV12-4; j_call: TRBJ1-4; clone_size: NA
cdr3_nt: TGCAGCGGCCTCCACCTTTCCCAGGGATGGGAAGAGACCCAGTACTTC; cdr3_aa: CSGLHLSQGWEETQYF; d_call: NA; v_call: TRBV29-1; j_call: TRBJ2-5; clone_size: NA
cdr3_nt: TGTGCCATTTCGGACAGAACGAACACCGGGGAGCTGTTTTTT; cdr3_aa: CAISDRTNTGELFF; d_call: NA; v_call: TRBV7-9; j_call: TRBJ2-2; clone_size: NA
cdr3_nt: TGTGCTAGCAGCTTGAACGGGGGGGACACCGGGGAGCTGTTTTTT; cdr3_aa: CASSLNGGDTGELFF; d_call: TRBD2; v_call: TRBV7-7; j_call: TRBJ2-2; clone_size: once
cdr3_nt: TGTGCCAGCAGTGGGAGGACTCGTGCTCTCTTT; cdr3_aa: CASSGRTRALF; d_call: NA; v_call: TRBV25-1; j_call: TRBJ1-1; clone_size: NA
cdr3_nt: TGTGCCAGCAGCGTAGATCTGGGGAGTTCCTACAATGAGCAGTTCTTC; cdr3_aa: CASSVDLGSSYNEQFF; d_call: NA; v_call: TRBV9; j_call: TRBJ2-1; clone_size: NA
cdr3_nt: TGTGCCAGCGGGTGGAGAGATACGCAGTATTTT; cdr3_aa: CASGWRDTQYF; d_call: NA; v_call: TRBV6-6; j_call: TRBJ2-3; clone_size: NA
cdr3_nt: TGTGCCAGCAGCCGTCGGGTCCTAGGAAGGTCAGATACGCAGTATTTT; cdr3_aa: CASSRRVLGRSDTQYF; d_call: NA; v_call: TRBV5-6; j_call: TRBJ2-3; clone_size: NA
cdr3_nt: TGCGCCAGCAGCGAGACCCGGACGGCCCGGGGAGGCTACACCTTC; cdr3_aa: CASSETRTARGGYTF; d_call: NA; v_call: TRBV10-2; j_call: TRBJ1-2; clone_size: few
cdr3_nt: TGTGCCAGCAGCTTCGGGATACCGGGACAGGGACCCTACGAGCAGTACTTC; cdr3_aa: CASSFGIPGQGPYEQYF; d_call: TRBD1; v_call: TRBV7-8; j_call: TRBJ2-7; clone_size: NA
cdr3_nt: TGTGCCAGCAGCTTAGGCGGGGGGGGCCCAGTCGGGGAGCTGTTTTTT; cdr3_aa: CASSLGGGGPVGELFF; d_call: TRBD2; v_call: TRBV7-9; j_call: TRBJ2-2; clone_size: NA
cdr3_nt: TGTGCCTCGCCCGACAGTGCCTTTGCAACTAATGAAAAACTGTTTTTT; cdr3_aa: CASPDSAFATNEKLFF; d_call: NA; v_call: TRBV30; j_call: TRBJ1-4; clone_size: NA
cdr3_nt: TGTGCCATCAGTGAGTCTGGGGGCAGGGGAACTTTCTTT; cdr3_aa: CAISESGGRGTFF; d_call: NA; v_call: TRBV10-3; j_call: TRBJ1-1; clone_size: NA
cdr3_nt: TGTGCCAGCCGGCAGGGGGAGACCCAGTACTTC; cdr3_aa: CASRQGETQYF; d_call: NA; v_call: TRBV7-2; j_call: TRBJ2-5; clone_size: NA